This T cell receptor (beta chain) was recovered during a study of beta chain features in type 1 diabetes. Study-wide points: In the patient group, naive, central memory and Treg TCRB repertoires seemed more alike than in the healthy donor group.

Comments on this clone: Its antigen is undetermined.

Sequenced material consisted of expressed TCRB transcripts (all of the isolated RNA was reverse transcribed). Profiled with immunoSEQ multiplex PCR; TCRdb holds only in-frame clones, not every one. In the table there are over 700,000 clones, about 17% of which are singletons. This sequence originates from a woman between 18 and 29 years old in good health. Sequenced material: naive CD4+ T cells from blood.

This CDR3 is CASTGTENTEAFF. Written as DNA, the CDR3 is TGTGCCAGCACCGGGACAGAGAACACTGAAGCTTTCTTT. The gene calls are TRBV6-4 and TRBJ1-1; TRBD1 matches at 7 bases. With 7 bases clipped from V and 1 base from J, the junction kept 3 bases outside the gene matches. This CDR3 region has 13 residues. The V gene's germline CDR1 is MRHNA and CDR2 SNTAGT.